This passage covers 12 T cell receptor beta chains from one sample sequenced in a study of T cell responses to AZD1222 COVID-19 vaccine (dated by TCRdb to the early 2020s). Sample time point, as interpreted from the label and publication: baseline before first vaccination. Library method: the immunoSEQ multiplex PCR assay. TCRdb mirrors the immuneACCESS table, restricted to in-frame sequences. Some clones are absent from its copies; in checked studies, under half trace to an unresolved V gene, and the reason for the others is unknown. For this sample the table gives roughly 100,000 clones, of which more than 85% were detected only once. Approximately 5% of the sample belongs to the ten largest clones. This sample comprised peripheral blood, obtained on day 0 of AZD1222 vaccination. The origin of the receptors is an adult in good health.

The count of this clone is one. This sample also contains other DNA sequences that code for the same CDR3. The chain links TRBV5-1 to TRBJ1-5; D unresolved. Germline CDR1 SGHRS, CDR2 YFSETQ. This CDR3 spans 15 amino acids. V was cut by 0 bases and J by 0 bases, with 7 bases left in between. The CDR3, as DNA: TGCGCCAGCAGCTTGGGCGGATATAGCAATCAGCCCCAGCATTTT. Translated, it gives CASSLGGYSNQPQHF.

The rearrangement links TRBV5-1 to TRBJ1-1; D may be TRBD1 (6 bases). Germline V gene lookup returns CDR1 SGHRS and CDR2 YFSETQ. This CDR3 spans 15 amino acids. Trimming took off 4 bases at V and 5 bases at J, with 18 bases between the two ends. The CDR3 DNA reads as TGCGCCAGCAGCGAAGAAGGGGGACGGATAACTGAAGCTTTCTTT. Translation: CASSEEGGRITEAFF. The variable domain in full, completed from reference TRBV5-1 and TRBJ1-1, reads KAGVTQTPRYLIKTRGQQVTLSCSPISGHRSVSWYQQTPGQGLQFLFEYFSETQRNKGNFPGRFSGRQFSNSRSEMNVSTLELGDSALYLCASSEEGGRITEAFFGQGTRLTVV.

The CDR3 bases are TGTGCCAGCACCCGGAGTCTGGCCGGGGAGCTGTTTTTT. Translated, it gives CASTRSLAGELFF. The V call is TRBV7-6, the J call TRBJ2-2; D gene unclear. The CDR3 has 13 amino acids. V was cut by 7 bases and J by 6 bases, with 12 bases left in between. Germline-derived CDR1 and CDR2 are SGHVS and FNYEAQ.

V is TRBV7-2 and J is TRBJ1-4; D possibly corresponds to TRBD1 (6 bases). The CDR3 consists of 15 residues. The V gene's germline CDR1 is SGHTA and CDR2 FQGNSA. Trimming took off 5 bases at V and 5 bases at J, with 15 bases between the two ends. Here the CDR3 reads CASSAYREENEKLFF. Written as DNA, the CDR3 is TGTGCCAGCAGCGCGTACAGGGAGGAGAATGAAAAACTGTTTTTT.

This chain joins TRBV7-9 and TRBJ2-5; D is perhaps TRBD2 (6 bases). Germline V gene lookup returns CDR1 SEHNR and CDR2 FQNEAQ (reference sequence). The CDR3 is made up of 13 amino acids. V shed 6 bases and J shed 5 bases, with 13 bases lying between them. The CDR3 protein is CASRLRGSETQYF. CDR3 DNA: TGTGCCAGCAGGTTGCGGGGATCGGAGACCCAGTACTTC. Variable domain in full (rest from reference TRBV7-9 and TRBJ2-5): DTGVSQNPRHKITKRGQNVTFRCDPISEHNRLYWYRQTLGQGPEFLTYFQNEAQLEKSRLLSDRFSAERPKGSFSTLEIQRTEQGDSAMYLCASRLRGSETQYFGPGTRLLVL.

V is TRBV21-1 and J is TRBJ2-7. TRBV21-1 is noted as a pseudogene. The CDR3 is 12 amino acids. CDR3 amino acids: CASSNIWDEQYF. In nucleotides, the CDR3 is TGTGCCAGCAGCAATATATGGGACGAGCAGTACTTC.

The V and J genes are TRBV5-1 and TRBJ2-1, with D perhaps given as TRBD1 or TRBD2 (5 bases each). Germline CDR1 reads SGHRS; CDR2 reads YFSETQ. The length of the CDR3 is 15 residues. The V and J ends lost 7 bases and 0 bases respectively, with 14 bases between them. The CDR3 sequence: CASGPGASSYNEQFF. The CDR3 nucleotides are TGCGCCAGCGGCCCCGGGGCTAGCTCCTACAATGAGCAGTTCTTC.

The chain joins TRBV18 to TRBJ1-3, with D uncertain. V lost 5 bases, J lost 0 bases, and 14 bases lay in between. The length of the CDR3 is 16 residues. Germline CDR1 and CDR2: KGHSH and LQKENI. The CDR3 reads CASSVESGRSGNTIYF. CDR3 coding DNA: TGTGCCAGCTCAGTTGAGTCCGGCCGCTCTGGAAACACCATATATTTT.

This rearrangement joins TRBV5-5 to TRBJ1-5; D gene unclear. Germline loops: CDR1 SGHKS, CDR2 YYEKEE (reference sequence). The V end lost 2 bases, the J end lost 4 bases, and 7 bases lay between the germline ends. CDR3 length: 13 amino acids. The CDR3 sequence is CASSFGTNQPQHF. In DNA, the CDR3 is TGTGCCAGCAGCTTCGGAACGAATCAGCCCCAGCATTTT.

This clone was observed a single time. The chain combines TRBV27 with TRBJ2-1; TRBD1 matches 9 bases. The CDR3 length is 16 residues. Germline-derived CDR1 and CDR2 are MNHEY and SMNVEV (reference sequence). J was trimmed by 4 bases and V by 7 bases; bases with no gene match: 11. CDR3 nucleotides: TGTGCCAGCACCTCACCCCGGGACAGGGATTACAATGAGCAGTTCTTC. Translation: CASTSPRDRDYNEQFF.

This chain joins TRBV6-1 and TRBJ1-6; the D is unclear. With 0 bases removed from V and 4 bases from J, the gap between germline ends came to 10 bases. Germline CDR1 is MNHNS and CDR2 is SASEGT. This CDR3 has 16 residues. The CDR3 is CASSEALPGYNSPLHF. CDR3 in DNA: TGTGCCAGCAGTGAAGCGCTCCCCGGGTATAATTCACCCCTCCACTTT.

The chain links TRBV5-1 to TRBJ2-5, with D unclear. V lost 2 bases and J 5 bases, leaving 4 bases between the germline ends. This CDR3 has 11 amino acids. The germline gives CDR1 SGHRS, CDR2 YFSETQ. The DNA of the CDR3 is TGCGCCAGCAGCTTTGAGGAGACCCAGTACTTC. Residues: CASSFEETQYF.